A selection of T cell receptor beta chains follows, all from one sample in a study of blood T cell repertoires in COVID-19. TCRdb's copy holds only in-frame clones and misses some; the assay was immunoSEQ multiplex PCR. The sample lists 93,000 or so clones; around 90% were seen once. Input material: peripheral blood. These receptors were obtained from a woman of 80 years or more in a cohort sampled during active COVID-19. CDR3s include the opening cysteine and the closing phenylalanine or tryptophan. The order of the fields is J gene, D gene, clone size, V gene, CDR3 DNA, CDR3 protein. The D gene is left open where the match is weak. Clone size is not always given. Where it is, it says once, few, many or a class for expanded clones.

j_gene: TRBJ1-2
d_gene: TRBD1
abundance: .
v_gene: TRBV6-5
CDR3nt: TGTGCCAGCAGACTCACCGGGACAGGGGGCTATGGCTACACCTTC
CDR3aa: CASRLTGTGGYGYTF

j_gene: TRBJ2-7
d_gene: .
abundance: .
v_gene: TRBV12-5
CDR3nt: TGTGCTAGTGGCCACGGGACTCTCGCCTACGAGCAGTACTTC
CDR3aa: CASGHGTLAYEQYF

j_gene: TRBJ2-1
d_gene: TRBD1
abundance: .
v_gene: TRBV10-1
CDR3nt: TGCGCCAGCAGCGGGTACACAGGGGACAATGAGCAGTTCTTC
CDR3aa: CASSGYTGDNEQFF

j_gene: TRBJ1-6
d_gene: .
abundance: .
v_gene: TRBV19
CDR3nt: TGTGCCAGTAGTATGGCGGCAATCTATAATTCACCCCTCCACTTT
CDR3aa: CASSMAAIYNSPLHF

j_gene: TRBJ2-1
d_gene: TRBD2
abundance: once
v_gene: TRBV2
CDR3nt: TGTGCCAGCAGGAGGGGAGGGACCTACAATGAGCAGTTCTTC
CDR3aa: CASRRGGTYNEQFF

j_gene: TRBJ1-2
d_gene: .
abundance: .
v_gene: TRBV5-8
CDR3nt: TGTGCCAGCAGCTTTATGAACATCTTC
CDR3aa: CASSFMNIF

j_gene: TRBJ2-7
d_gene: .
abundance: .
v_gene: TRBV28
CDR3nt: TGTGCCAGCATTCCCCCTGGGGGGGGGCCCTACGAGCAGTACTTC
CDR3aa: CASIPPGGGPYEQYF

j_gene: TRBJ1-2
d_gene: TRBD1
abundance: few
v_gene: TRBV28
CDR3nt: TGTGCCAGCAGCTCAGGGGGCTTTACTCCAGCCCACTATGGCTACACCTTC
CDR3aa: CASSSGGFTPAHYGYTF

j_gene: TRBJ1-6
d_gene: TRBD1
abundance: .
v_gene: TRBV19
CDR3nt: TGTGCCAGTAGCGAAACTGGACAGGCTAATTCACCCCTCCACTTT
CDR3aa: CASSETGQANSPLHF

j_gene: TRBJ2-3
d_gene: TRBD1
abundance: .
v_gene: TRBV7-9
CDR3nt: TGTGCCAGCAGAATTGCAGGGGGCCAGACAGATACGCAGTATTTT
CDR3aa: CASRIAGGQTDTQYF

j_gene: TRBJ2-7
d_gene: TRBD2
abundance: .
v_gene: TRBV5-1
CDR3nt: TGCGCCAGCCAAAGCGGGAGCTCCTACGAGCAGTACTTC
CDR3aa: CASQSGSSYEQYF

j_gene: TRBJ2-1
d_gene: .
abundance: few
v_gene: TRBV5-1
CDR3nt: TGCGCCAGCAGCTTGTCCCAGAACTACAATGAGCAGTTCTTC
CDR3aa: CASSLSQNYNEQFF

j_gene: TRBJ2-1
d_gene: TRBD1
abundance: .
v_gene: TRBV18
CDR3nt: TGTGCCAGCTCACCACAAGGCGGGACAGGAAAAAATGAGCAGTTCTTC
CDR3aa: CASSPQGGTGKNEQFF

j_gene: TRBJ2-5
d_gene: TRBD2
abundance: .
v_gene: TRBV30
CDR3nt: TGTGCCTGGAGCCTAGCGGGGGGGCGAGAGACCCAGTACTTC
CDR3aa: CAWSLAGGRETQYF

j_gene: TRBJ2-5
d_gene: .
abundance: .
v_gene: TRBV6-1
CDR3nt: TGTGCCAGCAGTGAAGCGCGGGCTAGGCAAGAGACCCAGTACTTC
CDR3aa: CASSEARARQETQYF

j_gene: TRBJ2-7
d_gene: .
abundance: .
v_gene: TRBV24-1
CDR3nt: TGTGCCACCAGTGACTCGACTAGGAGCTCCTACGAGCAGTACTTC
CDR3aa: CATSDSTRSSYEQYF

j_gene: TRBJ2-5
d_gene: TRBD2
abundance: once
v_gene: TRBV3-1/TRBV3-2
CDR3nt: TGTGCCAGCAGCCAAGGGTTGGTAGCGGGGGGACAAGAGACCCAGTACTTC
CDR3aa: CASSQGLVAGGQETQYF

j_gene: TRBJ2-1
d_gene: TRBD1
abundance: .
v_gene: TRBV6-4
CDR3nt: TGTGCCAGCAGTGGAGGGACAGGACTGCAGTTCTTC
CDR3aa: CASSGGTGLQFF

j_gene: TRBJ2-7
d_gene: TRBD2
abundance: .
v_gene: TRBV28
CDR3nt: TGTGCCAGCAGAACCGGGACTAGCGGGAGGAATTCTTTACCCTTCTCCTACGAGCAGTACTTC
CDR3aa: CASRTGTSGRNSLPFSYEQYF

j_gene: TRBJ2-7
d_gene: .
abundance: once
v_gene: TRBV4-2
CDR3nt: TGTGCCAGCAGCCAAGAGCCGGGAAATTACGAGCAGTACTTC
CDR3aa: CASSQEPGNYEQYF

j_gene: TRBJ2-1
d_gene: TRBD2
abundance: once
v_gene: TRBV7-2
CDR3nt: TGTGCCAGCAGCTTAGCAGGGCTAGCGGGTATCAATGAGCAGTTCTTC
CDR3aa: CASSLAGLAGINEQFF

j_gene: TRBJ2-1
d_gene: TRBD1
abundance: once
v_gene: TRBV19
CDR3nt: TGTGCCAGTACCCGGGACAGGGGCAATGAGCAGTTCTTC
CDR3aa: CASTRDRGNEQFF

j_gene: TRBJ2-5
d_gene: .
abundance: .
v_gene: TRBV27
CDR3nt: TGTGCCAGCAGTTCCCTGACTAGCCAAGAGACCCAGTACTTC
CDR3aa: CASSSLTSQETQYF

j_gene: TRBJ2-7
d_gene: .
abundance: .
v_gene: TRBV3-1/TRBV3-2
CDR3nt: TGTGCCAGCAGCCAAGAAAGCGCTTCCGGAAAGAATCTCCACGAGCAGTACTTC
CDR3aa: CASSQESASGKNLHEQYF

j_gene: TRBJ2-3
d_gene: .
abundance: .
v_gene: TRBV12-3/TRBV12-4
CDR3nt: TGTGCCAGCAGTCCTACCTACACAGATACGCAGTATTTT
CDR3aa: CASSPTYTDTQYF

j_gene: TRBJ2-3
d_gene: .
abundance: .
v_gene: TRBV27
CDR3nt: TGTGCCAGCAGTCCCGGTTCTCCCGTAGATACGCAGTATTTT
CDR3aa: CASSPGSPVDTQYF

j_gene: TRBJ1-3
d_gene: .
abundance: .
v_gene: TRBV7-9
CDR3nt: TGTGCCAGCAGCCAAATATCTTCAGGGCGAAACACCATATATTTT
CDR3aa: CASSQISSGRNTIYF

j_gene: TRBJ1-5
d_gene: .
abundance: .
v_gene: TRBV27
CDR3nt: TGTGCCAGCGGGAGGGAGTATAGCAATCAGCCCCAGCATTTT
CDR3aa: CASGREYSNQPQHF

j_gene: TRBJ2-3
d_gene: .
abundance: .
v_gene: TRBV28
CDR3nt: TGTGCCAGCAGTTTAAATTTAGGAGTGGATACGCAGTATTTT
CDR3aa: CASSLNLGVDTQYF

j_gene: TRBJ2-5
d_gene: .
abundance: .
v_gene: TRBV3-1/TRBV3-2
CDR3nt: TGTGCCAGCAGGACAAGAGGGGGGGGCGAGACCCAGTACTTC
CDR3aa: CASRTRGGGETQYF

j_gene: TRBJ2-1
d_gene: .
abundance: .
v_gene: TRBV21-1
CDR3nt: TGTGCCAGCACTCACCAAGGGGCAGCCGATTATGAGCAGTTCTTC
CDR3aa: CASTHQGAADYEQFF

j_gene: TRBJ2-3
d_gene: .
abundance: few
v_gene: TRBV6-5
CDR3nt: TGTGCCTCAAAAATCGGGTCAGATACGCAGTATTTT
CDR3aa: CASKIGSDTQYF